These 11 T cell receptor beta chains share one sample of origin, sequenced in a study of blood T cell repertoires in COVID-19 (dated by TCRdb to about 2020). Receptor amplification or capture employed the immunoSEQ multiplex PCR assay. Not all clones reach the TCRdb copy of this immuneACCESS table, which keeps in-frame sequences only. Checked studies attribute under half of the gap to unresolved V genes and leave the rest unexplained. A total of some 55,000 clones appear in this sample, approximately 80% of them only once. About two fifths of the sample lies in the top ten. What was sequenced was peripheral blood. These receptors all come from a man between 65 and 85 years old with active or convalescent COVID-19.

Only a few counts were recorded for this clone. The rearrangement joins TRBV5-1 to TRBJ1-2; 8 bases are a match to TRBD1. The germline gives CDR1 SGHRS, CDR2 YFSETQ. This CDR3 has 14 amino acids. V lost 4 bases and J lost 5; bases outside the gene matches: 7. CDR3: CASSQDRGGYGYTF. The CDR3 DNA sequence: TGCGCCAGCAGCCAAGACAGGGGAGGGTATGGCTACACCTTC.

The genes are TRBV5-4 and TRBJ2-5, with 7 bases lining up with TRBD2. V lost 1 base and J lost 3; bases outside the gene matches: 3. Germline CDR1 is SGHNT and CDR2 is YYREEE (reference sequence). CDR3 size: 14 residues. The CDR3 DNA reads as TGTGCCAGCAGCTTGTTACTAGCGAAAGAGACCCAGTACTTC. Residues: CASSLLLAKETQYF.

The genes are TRBV24-1 and TRBJ2-2; 7 bases align to TRBD2. The J segment lost 1 base and the V segment lost 7 bases, leaving 5 bases of the junction unmatched. The CDR3 has 15 residues. Germline V gene data show CDR1 as KGHDR and CDR2 as SFDVKD. The CDR3 nucleotides are TGTGCCACCAGGGGCCAGCGGGGGAACACCGGGGAGCTGTTTTTT. This translates into CATRGQRGNTGELFF.

The chain couples TRBV6-4 to TRBJ2-2, with D tentatively TRBD2 (6 bases). The CDR3 covers 15 residues. V shed 6 bases and J shed 1 base, with 12 bases lying between them. Germline CDR1 reads MRHNA; CDR2 reads SNTAGT. The CDR3 here is CASRPGGRNTGELFF. In DNA, the CDR3 is TGTGCCAGCAGACCCGGGGGAAGGAACACCGGGGAGCTGTTTTTT.

The chain uses TRBV28 and TRBJ1-5; D ambiguous. The V gene's germline CDR1 is MDHEN and CDR2 SYDVKM. V was trimmed by 3 bases and J by 2 bases, leaving 14 bases between them. This CDR3 spans 16 amino acids. CDR3 coding DNA: TGTGCCAGCAGTTTTGTTCTAAAACGGGGCAATCAGCCCCAGCATTTT. Protein: CASSFVLKRGNQPQHF. Variable domain in full (rest from reference TRBV28 and TRBJ1-5): DVKVTQSSRYLVKRTGEKVFLECVQDMDHENMFWYRQDPGLGLRLIYFSYDVKMKEKGDIPEGYSVSREKKERFSLILESASTNQTSMYLCASSFVLKRGNQPQHFGDGTRLSIL.

The chain employs TRBV5-1 and TRBJ2-1, with TRBD2 matching 9 bases. V dropped 4 bases and J dropped 4; count of bases not matched to a gene: 9. Per the germline V gene, CDR1 is SGHRS and CDR2 is YFSETQ. The CDR3 runs 16 residues. In DNA, the CDR3 is TGCGCCAGCAGCCCAAGCGGGAGGAGTGGGTACAATGAGCAGTTCTTC. Encoded protein: CASSPSGRSGYNEQFF.

The chain combines TRBV7-2 with TRBJ1-1; TRBD1 is a possible D gene (6 bases). V lost 1 base and J 4 bases, leaving 10 bases between the germline ends. This CDR3 spans 14 amino acids. Germline lookup yields CDR1 SGHTA and CDR2 FQGNSA. In DNA, the CDR3 is TGTGCCAGCAGCTTAGTGGGGGCTGGCACTGAAGCTTTCTTT. It encodes CASSLVGAGTEAFF.

The chain recombines TRBV6-1 with TRBJ2-5; a possible D gene is TRBD1 (6 bases). V was cut by 1 base and J by 5 bases, with 11 bases left in between. The CDR3 length is 14 residues. Germline V gene sequence: CDR1 MNHNS, CDR2 SASEGT. CDR3 sequence reads: CASSEGGLWETQYF. The DNA for the CDR3 is TGTGCCAGCAGTGAAGGGGGGCTGTGGGAGACCCAGTACTTC.

This clone was seen just once. V is TRBV14 and J is TRBJ1-1; perhaps TRBD1 as D (6 bases). Germline lookup yields CDR1 SGHDN and CDR2 FVKESK. The CDR3 spans 13 residues. V dropped 4 bases and J dropped 1 base, with 7 bases sitting between them. CDR3 DNA sequence: TGTGCCAGCAGCCTGGGACAGAACACTGAAGCTTTCTTT. Its protein product is CASSLGQNTEAFF.

The chain links TRBV3-1 (or the pseudogene TRBV3-2) to TRBJ1-6, with 9 bases fitting TRBD1. Germline-derived CDR1 and CDR2 are LGHDT and YNNKEL (reference sequence). The J segment lost 8 bases and the V segment lost 3 bases, leaving 8 bases of the junction unmatched. The CDR3 has 16 residues. The CDR3 is CASSHGTGFKYSPLHF. CDR3 nucleotide sequence: TGTGCCAGCAGCCATGGGACAGGGTTTAAGTATTCACCCCTCCACTTT.

This rearrangement joins TRBV24-1 to TRBJ1-2, with 7 bases identical to TRBD1. After removal of 4 bases from V and 2 bases from J, the junction contained 9 bases not matched to a gene. The germline V gene encodes CDR1 KGHDR and CDR2 SFDVKD. This CDR3 has 16 amino acids. CDR3 protein: CATSDLRTGDNYGYTF. The CDR3 nucleotides read TGTGCCACCAGTGACCTAAGGACAGGAGACAACTATGGCTACACCTTC.